The 8 T cell receptor beta chains below were found in one sample sequenced in a study of control samples from healthy donors and cancer patients. Repertoires were generated with immunoSEQ multiplex PCR, while TCRdb's copy carries only in-frame clones and drops some. The sample records approximately 170,000 clones, roughly 92% being singletons. The sequenced sample was blood. The receptors derive from a man in his thirties or forties in good health.

This chain uses TRBV11-3 with TRBJ1-1; D not certain. The V and J ends lost 5 bases and 4 bases respectively, with 8 bases between them. There are 12 residues in the CDR3. Germline V lookup: CDR1 SGHNT, CDR2 YENEEA. CDR3 sequence (DNA): TGTGCCAGCAGCAGGGATTCCACTGAAGCTTTCTTT. The encoded protein is CASSRDSTEAFF.

The CDR3 nucleotides read TGTGCCAGCAGCGCCGGGACAGGGGAAGCTTTCTTT. Translating it yields CASSAGTGEAFF. The gene calls are TRBV7-6 and TRBJ1-1; 9 nucleotides agree with TRBD1. V shed 5 bases, J shed 8 bases, and the junction held 3 bases outside the gene matches. CDR1 is SGHVS and CDR2 is FNYEAQ in the germline V gene. The CDR3 has 12 residues.

This clone was seen a single time. The chain links TRBV10-3 to TRBJ1-2; unclear D gene. Germline CDR1 ENHRY, CDR2 SYGVKD. The CDR3 contains 15 residues. With 3 bases removed from V and 3 bases from J, the gap between germline ends came to 14 bases. CDR3 sequence (DNA): TGTGCCATCAGTGAAGAGAAAGGGATGGACTATGGCTACACCTTC. It codes for CAISEEKGMDYGYTF.

The J gene is TRBJ1-3, the V gene TRBV6-5; 8 nucleotides line up with TRBD1. Trimming cost V 5 bases and J 3 bases; bases outside gene matches: 6. Germline V gene sequence: CDR1 MNHEY, CDR2 SVGAGI. CDR3 length: 15 residues. In nucleotides, the CDR3 is TGTGCCAGCAGTACCGGACAGGGAAATGGAAACACCATATATTTT. It is translated as CASSTGQGNGNTIYF.

The chain joins TRBV15 to TRBJ1-3; D remains unclear. Trimming shortened V by 0 bases and J by 7 bases, and 7 bases separated the two germline ends. The CDR3 runs 13 residues. The V gene's germline CDR1 is LNHNV and CDR2 YYDKDF (reference sequence). In DNA, the CDR3 is TGTGCCACCAGCAGAGATATAGGGAACACCATATATTTT. Translated, it gives CATSRDIGNTIYF. Full variable domain (missing parts from reference TRBV15 and TRBJ1-3): DAMVIQNPRYQVTQFGKPVTLSCSQTLNHNVMYWYQQKSSQAPKLLFHYYDKDFNNEADTPDNFQSRRPNTSFCFLDIRSPGLGDTAMYLCATSRDIGNTIYFGEGSWLTVV.

This chain links TRBV3-1 (or the pseudogene TRBV3-2) with TRBJ2-6, with unresolved D. The CDR3 runs 13 residues. Germline CDR1 LGHDT, CDR2 YNNKEL (reference sequence). V gave up 4 bases and J gave up 2 bases, with 3 bases separating them. CDR3 sequence reads: CASSLAGANVLTF. CDR3 coding DNA: TGTGCCAGCAGCCTAGCTGGGGCCAACGTCCTGACTTTC.

The chain recombines TRBV10-3 with TRBJ2-7, with TRBD2 identical over 8 bases. The CDR3 is 15 amino acids. Trimming removed 5 bases from V and 2 bases from J; junction bases left unmatched: 8. Germline V lookup: CDR1 ENHRY, CDR2 SYGVKD. CDR3 residues: CAISSQRGQTYEQYF. CDR3 bases: TGTGCCATCAGTAGCCAGCGGGGGCAGACCTACGAGCAGTACTTC.

The chain couples TRBV19 to TRBJ2-1, with a possible D match to TRBD1 (7 bases). CDR1 is LNHDA, CDR2 SQIVND, per germline (reference sequence). Trimming pared 4 bases from V and 5 bases from J, leaving 15 bases between. There are 15 residues in the CDR3. CDR3 sequence (DNA): TGTGCCAGTAGTAGCGGGACAGCGACCAACAATGAGCAGTTCTTC. Its translation is CASSSGTATNNEQFF.